A selection of T cell receptor beta chains follows, all from one sample in a study of shared clonotypes between healthy human individuals. Profiling relied on immunoSEQ multiplex PCR, and the TCRdb table lists in-frame clones only, not all of them. The data show about 2.2 million clones, 85% to 95% seen once. Sequenced input: naive CD8+ T cells from PBMCs. These receptors were taken from a man aged 18 to 29 in good health. Some clones in this sample may be carry-over from other donors' samples. Both conserved end residues are part of each CDR3. Each record gives: D gene, clone size, J gene, V gene, CDR3 protein, CDR3 DNA. The D gene is left open where the match is weak. Part of the rows lack a size; the others show once, few, many or a class for expanded clones.

NA NA TRBJ1-1 TRBV9 CASSVGRGGGTEAFF TGTGCCAGCAGCGTGGGTAGAGGGGGTGGGACTGAAGCTTTCTTT
TRBD1 once TRBJ2-2 TRBV5-1 CASSWNVHDRGDTGELFF TGCGCCAGCAGCTGGAACGTACACGACAGGGGTGACACCGGGGAGCTGTTTTTT
TRBD1 NA TRBJ2-7 TRBV28 CASRRDRSYEQYF TGTGCCAGCAGACGGGACAGGTCCTACGAGCAGTACTTC
NA NA TRBJ2-1 TRBV25-1 CASRQGSSYNEQFF TGTGCCAGCAGACAGGGTAGCTCATACAATGAGCAGTTCTTC
NA once TRBJ1-1 TRBV6-6 CASSYSWGSEAFF TGTGCCAGCAGTTACTCTTGGGGCAGCGAAGCTTTCTTT
NA once TRBJ1-2 TRBV4-1 CASIRELRDPAVEGYTF TGCGCCAGCATAAGAGAGCTGCGGGACCCGGCCGTTGAGGGCTACACCTTC
NA NA TRBJ2-2 TRBV28 CASSSLRGANTGELFF TGTGCCAGCAGTTCCTTAAGGGGGGCGAACACCGGGGAGCTGTTTTTT
TRBD1 NA TRBJ2-7 TRBV9 CASSGRQGRFYEQYF TGTGCCAGCAGCGGACGACAGGGTCGTTTCTACGAGCAGTACTTC
NA NA TRBJ1-5 TRBV27 CASSNTGTGQPQHF TGTGCCAGCAGTAACACAGGGACCGGCCAGCCCCAGCATTTT
NA NA TRBJ2-6 TRBV9 CASSVAGGITNVLTF TGTGCCAGCAGCGTAGCCGGGGGAATCACCAACGTCCTGACTTTC
TRBD1 NA TRBJ1-1 TRBV9 CASSAHPRQGGMNTEAFF TGTGCCAGCAGCGCCCACCCCCGACAGGGGGGAATGAACACTGAAGCTTTCTTT
NA NA TRBJ2-7 TRBV11-2 CASSLGAASSYEQYF TGTGCCAGCAGCTTAGGGGCAGCGAGCTCCTACGAGCAGTACTTC
NA NA TRBJ2-1 TRBV29-1 CSAAGGGHNEQFF TGCAGCGCTGCAGGTGGGGGTCACAATGAGCAGTTCTTC
TRBD2 NA TRBJ2-7 TRBV7-9 CASSPRSGKTAYEQYF TGTGCCAGCAGCCCTAGGAGCGGGAAGACGGCCTACGAGCAGTACTTC
NA NA TRBJ2-2 TRBV2 CASSDIGSGYGELFF TGTGCCAGCAGTGATATCGGTAGCGGTTACGGGGAGCTGTTTTTT